A single TCR beta chain is shown here with its context. Antigen: not known. The data belong to a study of CD8+ T cells in alopecia areata. Study-wide results and caveats: Expanded CD8+ clones among the top 100, and scalp clonality, were significantly decreased by tofacitinib. A great number of expanded lesional clones endured in scalp and blood during tofacitinib.

Trimming cost V 4 bases and J 4 bases, with 13 bases left between them. CDR1 is MNHEY and CDR2 is SVGAGI in the germline V gene. The CDR3 totals 15 residues. Treatment described: oral pan-JAK inhibitor, 5-10 mg twice daily. The authors extracted RNA and reverse transcribed it into cDNA as the sequencing template. The method was immunoSEQ multiplex PCR; TCRdb's version includes in-frame clones alone and lacks a portion of them. The sample consists of approximately 150,000 clones, 86% of them appearing once. The material sequenced was CD8+ T cells sorted from blood, taken at week 4, from a patient treated with tofacitinib. J is TRBJ2-2 and V is TRBV6-5, with a possible D match to TRBD2 (6 bases). This clonotype was sampled from a human donor with alopecia areata. The DNA for the CDR3 is TGTGCCAGCAGTTTGAGCGGGCTGGGCACCGGGGAGCTGTTTTTT. Its protein is CASSLSGLGTGELFF.